A single sample gave rise to the 8 T cell receptor beta chains below, sequenced in a study of T-cell reconstitution after alpha-beta-depleted transplantation in children. It was with unique molecular identifiers that the TCRbeta library was prepared. TCRdb re-analysed the PCR reads in MiXCR, keeping a single row per CDR3 protein. Of 800,000 to 1,000,000 distinct CDR3 sequences listed, about 26% are singletons. The sample in question was PBMCs, mostly from graft donor cells, obtained 360 days after TCRalphabeta/CD19-depleted stem cell transplant. The receptors here all came from a boy under two years old who had a stem cell transplant for SCID, so the T cells may come from the graft donor.

The V call is TRBV4-3, the J call TRBJ2-1; D may correspond to TRBD1 or TRBD2 (5 bases each). The CDR3 spans 16 residues. Germline-derived CDR1 and CDR2 are LGHNA and YSLEER. V was pared by 0 bases and J by 7 bases, with 16 bases between. In nucleotides, the CDR3 is TGCGCCAGCAGCCAAGATCGGTATTGGGGGTTAAATGAGCAGTTCTTC. It translates to CASSQDRYWGLNEQFF.

V gene TRBV20-1 combines with J gene TRBJ2-7; maybe TRBD2 (6 bases). The CDR3 loop spans 14 amino acids. Trimming stripped 3 bases from V and 3 bases from J, with 15 bases between. The germline V gene encodes CDR1 DFQATT and CDR2 SNEGSKA (reference sequence). CDR3 nucleotides: TGCAGTGCTAGGAATCCGGGGGAGAGCTACGAGCAGTACTTC. Residues: CSARNPGESYEQYF.

The chain recombines TRBV11-2 with TRBJ2-3; TRBD1 aligns across 10 bases. CDR3 length: 19 residues. Germline CDR1 and CDR2: SGHAT and FQNNGV. After removal of 3 bases from V and 0 bases from J, the junction contained 12 bases not matched to a gene. The CDR3: CASSLVPGQGTPSTDTQYF. DNA for the CDR3: TGTGCCAGCAGCTTGGTCCCGGGACAGGGGACCCCTAGCACAGATACGCAGTATTTT.

This clonotype has just a few counts. The V call is TRBV28, the J call TRBJ2-3, with TRBD2 identical over 11 bases. The CDR3 length is 16 residues. V was clipped by 8 bases and J by 2 bases; unmatched bases: 9. Germline loops: CDR1 MDHEN, CDR2 SYDVKM. The CDR3 here is CASPLLAGAITDTQYF. CDR3 coding DNA: TGTGCCAGCCCGTTACTAGCGGGGGCGATCACAGATACGCAGTATTTT.

V usage is TRBV2 and J usage is TRBJ2-1; D assignment may be TRBD1 or TRBD2 (5 bases each). Germline CDR1 reads SNHLY; CDR2 reads FYNNEI. V lost 2 bases and J 9 bases, leaving 14 bases between the germline ends. The CDR3 extends over 14 amino acids. The CDR3 loop is CASSEMSGRREQFF. For the CDR3, the DNA is TGTGCCAGCAGTGAAATGTCGGGGCGCCGTGAGCAGTTCTTC.

The chain employs TRBV20-1 and TRBJ2-7, with D maybe TRBD1 (6 bases). This CDR3 region has 13 residues. Germline assignment: CDR1 DFQATT and CDR2 SNEGSKA (reference sequence). Trimming pared 4 bases from V and 3 bases from J, leaving 13 bases between. The CDR3 loop reads CSATPGHDYEQYF. The CDR3 bases are TGCAGTGCTACCCCGGGACACGACTACGAGCAGTACTTC.

The chain carries TRBV7-2 and TRBJ2-5; D unresolved. Germline CDR1 reads SGHTA; CDR2 reads FQGNSA. Between the trimmed V and J ends, which lost 5 bases and 4 bases, there was a span of 8 bases. The CDR3 is 12 residues long. The CDR3 region is CASSHAGETQYF. CDR3 sequence (DNA): TGTGCCAGCAGCCATGCAGGAGAGACCCAGTACTTC.

The rearrangement joins TRBV12-3 or TRBV12-4 to TRBJ2-3; 11 bases match TRBD2. This CDR3 region has 16 residues. V shed 8 bases, J shed 2 bases, and the junction held 9 bases outside the gene matches. The CDR3 is CASPPGLAVVTDTQYF. The CDR3 DNA sequence: TGTGCCAGCCCTCCGGGACTAGCGGTGGTCACAGATACGCAGTATTTT.